This T cell receptor (beta chain) came from a study of post-analysis software for immune sequencing data. Study-level information: The disease courses covered relapsing-remitting, secondary progressive and progressive-relapsing multiple sclerosis. Study findings and constraints: Significantly decreased normalized Chao1 diversity was recorded for multiple sclerosis patients relative to controls. Four to six TRBV segments were significantly more frequent in patients than in controls. TRBV5-6, TRBV5-1 and TRBV20-1 were among these segments.

Sequencing libraries made from TCR beta cDNA carried unique molecular identifiers. TCRdb ran MiXCR on the PCR reads and lists one entry per CDR3 protein. The data hold around 770,000 distinct CDR3 sequences, with approximately 44% observed a single time. Comments on this clonotype: Antigen unknown.

The CDR3 loop spans 15 amino acids. Germline CDR1 reads SGHTA; CDR2 reads FQGNSA. The chain has TRBV7-2 and TRBJ2-7, with 9 positions matching TRBD2. The J call could be wrong; TRBJ2-5 is a better fit for the DNA end. This clonotype was sampled from a girl under 18 with multiple sclerosis. Input material: blood. The CDR3, as DNA: TGTGCCAGCACCCCAATAGCGGGAGTAAAAGAGACCCAGTACTTC. It codes for CASTPIAGVKETQYF.